Below, 25 T cell receptor beta chains from the same sample are listed, as sequenced in a study of blood T cell repertoires in COVID-19 (TCRdb year 2020). The library relied on the immunoSEQ multiplex PCR assay. TCRdb took over this immuneACCESS table, retaining in-frame rearrangements with V and J assigned. Such tables are incomplete; in checked studies, under half of the missing clones stem from an unresolved V gene, and the remainder is unexplained. The sample profile shows about 38,000 clones; around 74% of them were found once. Clones ranked in the top ten supply roughly a tenth of the sample. The specimen sequenced was peripheral blood. The receptor set was obtained from a man between 65 and 85 years old with COVID-19, enrolled during active disease.

The V gene is TRBV12-3 or TRBV12-4, the J gene TRBJ1-2, with a weak D call TRBD1 (5 bases). The CDR3 totals 13 residues. The germline V and J ends were trimmed by 5 bases and 7 bases, with 14 bases remaining between them. The CDR3 reads CASSQRDFSGYTF. CDR3 in DNA: TGTGCCAGCAGTCAAAGGGACTTTAGTGGCTACACCTTC.

V usage is TRBV7-3 and J usage is TRBJ2-5, with TRBD1 matching 12 bases. Germline assignment: CDR1 SGHTA and CDR2 FQGTGA. V lost 4 bases to trimming and J lost 4 bases; unmatched junction nucleotides: 4. The CDR3 is 15 amino acids. The DNA of the CDR3 is TGTGCCAGCAGCTCGGGACAGGGGGCGACAGAGACCCAGTACTTC. Translation: CASSSGQGATETQYF.

Only one count was recorded for this clone. V usage is TRBV19 and J usage is TRBJ1-5; 7 positions match TRBD1. V shed 7 bases and J 4 bases; nucleotides not matched to a gene: 10. The length of the CDR3 is 15 residues. From germline, CDR1 is LNHDA and CDR2 SQIVND (reference sequence). The CDR3 DNA reads as TGTGCCAGTAACCCGACAGGGTATGGGAATCAGCCCCAGCATTTT. This encodes CASNPTGYGNQPQHF.

The rearrangement links TRBV6-5 to TRBJ1-1; 7 positions agree with TRBD1. The CDR3 runs to 16 residues. V dropped 3 bases and J dropped 1; count of bases not matched to a gene: 8. Germline lookup yields CDR1 MNHEY and CDR2 SVGAGI. This CDR3 reads CASSYLTGKGNTEAFF. The CDR3 coding sequence is TGTGCCAGCAGTTATTTGACAGGGAAGGGGAACACTGAAGCTTTCTTT.

The genes are TRBV28 and TRBJ2-3; 9 bases fit TRBD2. V trimming: 6 bases; J trimming: 3 bases; junction bases outside the gene matches: 7. The CDR3 is made up of 15 amino acids. CDR1 and CDR2 from the germline V gene are MDHEN and SYDVKM. Written as DNA, the CDR3 is TGTGCCAGCAGCCGCGGGGGGGGGAGGACAGATACGCAGTATTTT. This encodes CASSRGGGRTDTQYF.

The table lists this clone with a few counts. The rearrangement links TRBV11-3 to TRBJ2-3; TRBD2 matches at 9 bases. The CDR3 sequence is 14 residues long. The V gene end was trimmed by 5 bases and the J gene end by 4 bases; junction bases not matched to a gene: 4. CDR1 SGHNT and CDR2 YENEEA come from the germline V gene. CDR3 loop: CASSPGTSPDTQYF. DNA of the CDR3: TGTGCCAGCAGCCCCGGGACTAGCCCAGATACGCAGTATTTT.

This rearrangement joins TRBV5-1 to TRBJ2-5, with 11 bases aligning to TRBD2. The germline CDR1 and CDR2 sequences are SGHRS and YFSETQ. V was pared by 4 bases and J by 5 bases, with 10 bases of the junction left unmatched. The CDR3 is 16 amino acids. CDR3 loop: CASSALLAGAGETQYF. CDR3 DNA: TGCGCCAGCAGCGCGTTACTAGCGGGAGCCGGGGAGACCCAGTACTTC.

CDR3 sequence (DNA): TGTGCCATCAGTGAGCCTAAAAGTCCGGGGGTTGGAAACACCATATATTTT. This translates into CAISEPKSPGVGNTIYF. The rearrangement links TRBV10-3 to TRBJ1-3; tentatively, D is TRBD1 (5 bases). The CDR3 covers 17 residues. The germline V and J ends were trimmed by 2 bases and 3 bases, with 17 bases remaining between them. Germline CDR1 reads ENHRY; CDR2 reads SYGVKD.

This clone has just one count. The chain is built from TRBV28 and TRBJ2-7, with a weak D call TRBD1 (6 bases). V shed 10 bases and J shed 6 bases, with 16 bases lying between them. This CDR3 spans 12 amino acids. The germline V gene has CDR1 MDHEN and CDR2 SYDVKM. The CDR3 region has the DNA TGTGCCACCGGGACACCCGTCGGCGAGCAGTACTTC. It specifies CATGTPVGEQYF.

The CDR3: CASRQTGGAGQPQHF. DNA of the CDR3: TGCGCCAGCAGGCAGACAGGGGGCGCCGGACAGCCCCAGCATTTT. This chain connects TRBV5-1 to TRBJ1-5; 10 bases agree with TRBD1. This CDR3 spans 15 amino acids. With 5 bases clipped from V and 7 bases from J, the junction kept 9 bases outside the gene matches. Germline CDR1 is SGHRS and CDR2 is YFSETQ.

V gene TRBV6-2 or TRBV6-3 combines with J gene TRBJ1-1, with D possibly matching TRBD1 (5 bases). V gave up 4 bases and J gave up 7 bases, with 16 bases separating them. Per the germline V gene, CDR1 is MNHEY and CDR2 is SVGEGT. The CDR3 contains 14 residues. CDR3 in amino acids: CASSFPTRGSEAFF. The CDR3 DNA sequence: TGTGCCAGCAGTTTTCCAACTCGGGGGAGTGAAGCTTTCTTT.

J is TRBJ1-5 and V is TRBV15; weak D call: TRBD1 (5 bases). The germline CDR1 and CDR2 sequences are LNHNV and YYDKDF (reference sequence). The CDR3 is made up of 16 amino acids. V shed 0 bases and J shed 4 bases, with 13 bases lying between them. CDR3 in DNA: TGTGCCACCAGCAGAGAGTCGGGGGTCGGGAATCAGCCCCAGCATTTT. This encodes CATSRESGVGNQPQHF. Supplemented by reference TRBV15 and TRBJ1-5, the full variable domain reads DAMVIQNPRYQVTQFGKPVTLSCSQTLNHNVMYWYQQKSSQAPKLLFHYYDKDFNNEADTPDNFQSRRPNTSFCFLDIRSPGLGDTAMYLCATSRESGVGNQPQHFGDGTRLSIL.

This clone was detected only a few times. V gene TRBV6-2 or TRBV6-3 combines with J gene TRBJ1-1, with TRBD1 identical over 8 bases. The CDR3 is 16 residues long. Germline CDR1 and CDR2: MNHEY and SVGEGT. Trimming at V came to 5 bases and at J to 6 bases, leaving 14 bases not matched to a gene. CDR3 sequence reads: CASSTVGQAFVAEAFF. The CDR3, as DNA: TGTGCCAGCAGTACCGTGGGACAGGCTTTTGTGGCTGAAGCTTTCTTT.

The chain combines TRBV12-5 with TRBJ2-7; 10 bases align to TRBD1. Germline V lookup: CDR1 LGHNT, CDR2 FRNRAP. The CDR3 contains 13 residues. V trimming: 6 bases; J trimming: 3 bases; junction bases outside the gene matches: 2. The CDR3 reads CASGTGGIYEQYF. The DNA of the CDR3 is TGTGCTAGTGGGACAGGGGGCATCTACGAGCAGTACTTC.

This chain links TRBV20-1 with TRBJ1-2; unclear D gene. CDR1 and CDR2 from the germline V gene are DFQATT and SNEGSKA (reference sequence). The V gene lost 5 bases and the J gene lost 3 bases, with 7 bases spanning the gap. The CDR3 spans 11 residues. In DNA, the CDR3 is TGCAGTGCTGAGAGAGACTATGGCTACACCTTC. It translates to CSAERDYGYTF.

This chain connects TRBV29-1 to TRBJ2-6; no clear D. CDR3 length: 12 amino acids. V dropped 7 bases and J dropped 1 base, with 5 bases sitting between them. Germline CDR1 SQVTM, CDR2 ANQGSEA. The DNA for the CDR3 is TGCAGCGCCGGGTCTGGGGCCAACGTCCTGACTTTC. Translation: CSAGSGANVLTF. Full variable domain (outside the CDR3, taken from reference TRBV29-1 and TRBJ2-6): SAVISQKPSRDICQRGTSLTIQCQVDSQVTMMFWYRQQPGQSLTLIATANQGSEATYESGFVIDKFPISRPNLTFSTLTVSNMSPEDSSIYLCSAGSGANVLTFGAGSRLTVL.

This clone was counted a few times. The chain joins TRBV24-1 to TRBJ2-1; the D gene is possibly TRBD1 (6 bases). There are 15 residues in the CDR3. Germline lookup yields CDR1 KGHDR and CDR2 SFDVKD. The V end was cut by 6 bases, the J end by 6 bases, with 17 bases between. In DNA form, the CDR3 reads TGTGCCACCAGTTCCTTAACAGGGCAAGGCAATGAGCAGTTCTTC. Its translation is CATSSLTGQGNEQFF.

The chain is built from TRBV7-9 and TRBJ1-1; no reliable D call. The CDR3 is 14 residues long. The V gene's germline CDR1 is SEHNR and CDR2 FQNEAQ (reference sequence). Trimming stripped 1 base from V and 4 bases from J, with 10 bases between. This chain's CDR3 is CASSLGQVGTEAFF. The CDR3 DNA is TGTGCCAGCAGCTTAGGGCAGGTGGGCACTGAAGCTTTCTTT.

The rearrangement links TRBV28 to TRBJ1-1, with D possibly being TRBD1 (6 bases). CDR1 is MDHEN and CDR2 is SYDVKM in the germline V gene. V was clipped by 6 bases and J by 1 base, with 12 bases between them. This CDR3 contains 14 residues. The CDR3 protein is CASRIGGPNTEAFF. CDR3 DNA: TGTGCCAGCAGAATAGGGGGACCGAACACTGAAGCTTTCTTT.

This clone occurred once. The rearrangement joins TRBV7-9 to TRBJ2-3; D not certain. CDR1 and CDR2 (germline): SEHNR, FQNEAQ (reference sequence). The CDR3 runs to 13 residues. Trimming left V 6 bases short and J 1 base short, with 8 bases between. CDR3 residues: CASRGWGTDTQYF. The CDR3 DNA reads as TGTGCCAGCAGGGGCTGGGGCACAGATACGCAGTATTTT.

J is TRBJ2-7 and V is TRBV20-1, with a weak D call TRBD1 (5 bases). The germline V gene has CDR1 DFQATT and CDR2 SNEGSKA (reference sequence). The CDR3 extends over 11 amino acids. V lost 3 bases, J lost 2 bases, and 5 bases lay in between. CDR3 amino acids: CSASRAYEQYF. In DNA form, the CDR3 reads TGCAGTGCTAGCAGGGCCTACGAGCAGTACTTC.

In this sample, this clone turned up a few times. This chain uses TRBV19 with TRBJ2-7; TRBD2 aligns across 8 bases. The length of the CDR3 is 16 residues. V dropped 2 bases and J dropped 0; count of bases not matched to a gene: 6. Germline CDR1 reads LNHDA; CDR2 reads SQIVND (reference sequence). The DNA for the CDR3 is TGTGCCAGTAGTATAACGGGGGGGACTCTCTCCTACGAGCAGTACTTC. It codes for CASSITGGTLSYEQYF.

The rearrangement joins TRBV7-2 to TRBJ1-4, with TRBD1 matching over 7 bases. The CDR3 covers 15 residues. J was trimmed by 5 bases and V by 5 bases; bases with no gene match: 8. Looked up from germline, CDR1 is SGHTA and CDR2 is FQGNSA. CDR3 DNA: TGTGCCAGCAGCAAGTGGGGACAGACCAATGAAAAACTGTTTTTT. Translating gives CASSKWGQTNEKLFF.

V gene TRBV6-2 or TRBV6-3 combines with J gene TRBJ1-5; 9 nucleotides line up with TRBD1. Losses at the gene ends were 4 bases for V and 2 bases for J; bases not matched to a gene: 0. The CDR3 has 14 amino acids. CDR1 is MNHEY and CDR2 is SVGEGT in the germline V gene. CDR3 bases: TGTGCCAGCAGTTGGACAGGGGGCAATCAGCCCCAGCATTTT. This sequence encodes CASSWTGGNQPQHF.

V and J are TRBV5-1 and TRBJ1-2; weak D call: TRBD1 (5 bases). The CDR3 extends over 14 amino acids. The germline gives CDR1 SGHRS, CDR2 YFSETQ. V gave up 0 bases and J gave up 7 bases, with 13 bases separating them. For the CDR3, the DNA is TGCGCCAGCAGCTTGGGGCCAGGGCCTCTTGGCTACACCTTC. Amino acids: CASSLGPGPLGYTF.